Presented here are 3 T cell receptor beta chains from one specimen sequenced in a study of shared clonotypes between healthy human individuals. Generated by immunoSEQ multiplex PCR, the TCRdb table keeps only in-frame clones and is missing some. The sample lists more than 2,000,000 clones, 85% to 95% occurring once. The source material was naive CD4+ T cells from PBMCs. Subset meaning: CD45RA+ positively selected. The receptor source for this set is a man in his late teens or twenties in good health. Some clones in this sample may be carry-over from other donors' samples.

V is TRBV11-2 and J is TRBJ2-7, with a possible D match to TRBD2 (5 bases). Germline CDR1 and CDR2: SGHAT and FQNNGV. Trimming removed 1 base at V and 2 bases at J, with 12 bases between. This CDR3 has 15 residues. CDR3 nucleotides: TGTGCCAGCAGCTTAGGGATGGACTTCACCTACGAGCAGTACTTC. Amino acid sequence: CASSLGMDFTYEQYF. Complete variable domain (other parts from reference TRBV11-2 and TRBJ2-7): EAGVAQSPRYKIIEKRQSVAFWCNPISGHATLYWYQQILGQGPKLLIQFQNNGVVDDSQLPKDRFSAERLKGVDSTLKIQPAKLEDSAVYLCASSLGMDFTYEQYFGPGTRLTVT.

The chain is built from TRBV7-9 and TRBJ2-7, with D tentatively TRBD2 (6 bases). CDR1 and CDR2 (germline): SEHNR, FQNEAQ (reference sequence). This CDR3 is 17 amino acids long. V lost 4 bases to trimming and J lost 0 bases, with 19 bases between them. CDR3 amino acids: CASSSKILARDSYEQYF. The CDR3 DNA reads TGTGCCAGCAGCTCTAAAATACTAGCAAGAGACTCCTACGAGCAGTACTTC.

The genes are TRBV7-2 and TRBJ2-1, with TRBD1 matching 7 bases. The germline CDR1 and CDR2 sequences are SGHTA and FQGNSA. The CDR3 runs 14 residues. V shed 5 bases, J shed 7 bases, and the junction held 8 bases outside the gene matches. The CDR3 protein is CASSLDRVRNEQFF. CDR3 DNA: TGTGCCAGCAGCCTCGACAGGGTGAGAAATGAGCAGTTCTTC. Using reference TRBV7-2 and TRBJ2-1 for the parts outside the CDR3, the full variable domain is GAGVSQSPSNKVTEKGKDVELRCDPISGHTALYWYRQSLGQGLEFLIYFQGNSAPDKSGLPSDRFSAERTGGSVSTLTIQRTQQEDSAVYLCASSLDRVRNEQFFGPGTRLTVL.